This T cell receptor (beta chain) comes out of a study of monozygotic twins with inflammatory bowel disease. The germline CDR1 and CDR2 sequences are MGHRA and YSYEKL. CDR3 size: 14 residues. Study conclusions and caveats: Variability may have been added to patient repertoires by differing immunosuppressive treatments.

Concerning this clonotype itself: What it recognizes is unknown.

For every sample, eight separate reactions were used to make cDNA. UMIs containing a 6-nucleotide sample barcode were added via template switching. TCRdb reprocessed the 5' RACE reads, keeping one entry per CDR3 protein, no DNA. Here the sample table reports 300,000 to 400,000 distinct CDR3 sequences. The chain is built from TRBV4-1 and TRBJ2-5; no DNA is available, so the TRBD2 call from TCRdb remains unchecked. Input material: blood. The clonotype comes from a human donor with ulcerative colitis or Crohn's disease, or a healthy co-twin of an affected twin (not recorded which). The CDR3 sequence: CASSQDLGRETQYF.